Following are 22 T cell receptor beta chains from one sample sequenced in a study of blood T cell repertoires in COVID-19. The protocol was immunoSEQ multiplex PCR, while the TCRdb copy is restricted to in-frame clones and leaves out a portion. The repertoire holds about 200,000 clones, with 70% to 90% as singletons. The sequencing input was PBMCs or T cells enriched from blood (not recorded which). The receptors shown here come from a woman in her thirties or forties with acute COVID-19.

The chain employs TRBV11-2 and TRBJ1-1, with TRBD1 identical over 7 bases. The V gene end was trimmed by 4 bases and the J gene end by 5 bases; junction bases not matched to a gene: 10. This CDR3 has 15 residues. Germline-derived CDR1 and CDR2 are SGHAT and FQNNGV. The CDR3 coding sequence is TGTGCCAGCAGCTCCCAAGGGGGCTCATGGACTGAAGCTTTCTTT. Protein: CASSSQGGSWTEAFF.

This clone has a handful of counts. The chain recombines TRBV27 with TRBJ2-7; 10 nucleotides match TRBD1. Germline-derived CDR1 and CDR2 are MNHEY and SMNVEV (reference sequence). The CDR3 contains 14 residues. V shed 6 bases, J shed 6 bases, and the junction held 8 bases outside the gene matches. The CDR3 coding sequence is TGTGCCAGCAGCGCCGGGACAGGGGTCGGCGAGCAGTACTTC. Protein sequence: CASSAGTGVGEQYF.

The CDR3 region is CASSQDSRQTPINEKLFF. CDR3 coding DNA: TGTGCCAGCAGCCAAGATTCGAGACAGACACCAATTAATGAAAAACTGTTTTTT. The rearrangement uses TRBV3-1 (or the pseudogene TRBV3-2) and TRBJ1-4, with D maybe TRBD1 (5 bases). With 0 bases removed from V and 4 bases from J, the gap between germline ends came to 18 bases. CDR1 and CDR2 from the germline V gene are LGHDT and YNNKEL (reference sequence). This CDR3 comprises 18 residues.

The V gene is TRBV6-5, the J gene TRBJ1-2, with no clear D. The CDR3 runs 15 residues. Trimming pared 0 bases from V and 2 bases from J, leaving 10 bases between. The germline gives CDR1 MNHEY, CDR2 SVGAGI. The CDR3 DNA reads as TGTGCCAGCAGTTACTCGACGGGAGAGAACTATGGCTACACCTTC. Its translation: CASSYSTGENYGYTF.

The J gene is TRBJ2-5, the V gene TRBV10-3, with 9 bases lining up with TRBD2. V trimming: 5 bases; J trimming: 5 bases; junction bases outside the gene matches: 12. The CDR3 contains 16 residues. Germline V gene lookup returns CDR1 ENHRY and CDR2 SYGVKD. CDR3 amino acids: CAISPRGAGGYETQYF. CDR3 coding DNA: TGTGCCATCAGTCCTCGCGGGGCGGGAGGGTATGAGACCCAGTACTTC.

This clone was observed a single time. Here the CDR3 reads CASSQEAAKTASGSYNEQFF. The CDR3 DNA reads TGCGCCAGCAGCCAAGAAGCGGCCAAAACGGCTAGCGGGAGTTACAATGAGCAGTTCTTC. The rearrangement uses TRBV4-3 and TRBJ2-1; 10 nucleotides agree with TRBD2. The V segment lost 0 bases and the J segment 4 bases; nucleotides outside the gene matches: 15. The CDR3 totals 20 residues. Germline V gives CDR1 LGHNA, CDR2 YSLEER.

The CDR3 loop is CASSNGNRGLQAGEQYF. CDR3 sequence (DNA): TGTGCCAGCAGTAACGGAAACAGGGGGCTCCAGGCTGGCGAGCAGTACTTC. The chain has TRBV28 and TRBJ2-7; 9 bases agree with TRBD1. J lost 6 bases, V lost 5 bases, and 17 bases had no gene match. Germline V gene data show CDR1 as MDHEN and CDR2 as SYDVKM. The CDR3 consists of 17 residues.

The CDR3 sequence is CASRREGFADTQYF. The CDR3 coding sequence is TGTGCCAGCAGACGGGAGGGTTTCGCAGATACGCAGTATTTT. V usage is TRBV6-6 and J usage is TRBJ2-3, with 8 bases lining up with TRBD2. V was clipped by 6 bases and J by 4 bases; unmatched bases: 6. This CDR3 has 14 residues. Germline CDR1 MNHNY, CDR2 SVGAGI (reference sequence).

The chain joins TRBV18 to TRBJ2-7; 11 bases line up with TRBD2. CDR3 length equals 15 residues. Per the germline V gene, CDR1 is KGHSH and CDR2 is LQKENI. After removal of 2 bases from V and 6 bases from J, the junction contained 6 bases not matched to a gene. CDR3 in amino acids: CASSPKPGTSGEQYF. In DNA form, the CDR3 reads TGTGCCAGCTCACCAAAACCCGGGACTAGCGGCGAGCAGTACTTC.

This clone was seen only a few times. The chain uses TRBV28 and TRBJ1-5; D uncertain. This CDR3 is built from 13 residues. Germline V lookup: CDR1 MDHEN, CDR2 SYDVKM. The V end was cut by 4 bases, the J end by 9 bases, with 13 bases between. CDR3 in amino acids: CASSSRVSRPQHF. CDR3 coding DNA: TGTGCCAGCAGTTCCCGAGTTTCCCGGCCCCAGCATTTT.

The rearrangement links TRBV28 to TRBJ1-2; D perhaps matches TRBD1 (6 bases). CDR1 and CDR2 (germline): MDHEN, SYDVKM. CDR3 length equals 13 residues. The V end was cut by 6 bases, the J end by 4 bases, with 12 bases between. This chain's CDR3 is CASSRGGVYGYTF. CDR3 nucleotide sequence: TGTGCCAGCAGCCGAGGGGGAGTCTATGGCTACACCTTC.

The genes are TRBV9 and TRBJ2-7; D may be TRBD1 or TRBD2 (5 bases each). There are 15 residues in the CDR3. The germline V gene encodes CDR1 SGDLS and CDR2 YYNGEE. Trimming shortened V by 7 bases and J by 0 bases, and 17 bases separated the two germline ends. CDR3 sequence reads: CASGEGLGASYEQYF. Written as DNA, the CDR3 is TGTGCCAGCGGCGAGGGGCTTGGGGCCTCCTACGAGCAGTACTTC. The whole variable domain, remainder taken from reference TRBV9 and TRBJ2-7, is DSGVTQTPKHLITATGQRVTLRCSPRSGDLSVYWYQQSLDQGLQFLIQYYNGEERAKGNILERFSAQQFPDLHSELNLSSLELGDSALYFCASGEGLGASYEQYFGPGTRLTVT.

V gene TRBV2 combines with J gene TRBJ2-3; D is uncertain. Trimming took off 11 bases at V and 2 bases at J, with 14 bases between the two ends. Germline V CDR1 and CDR2: SNHLY, FYNNEI. The CDR3 has 13 amino acids. This CDR3 is CAGQKTSTDTQYF. The CDR3 nucleotides are TGTGCCGGTCAGAAAACCTCCACAGATACGCAGTATTTT.

The chain employs TRBV11-1 and TRBJ1-6; D is ambiguous. Trimming pared 3 bases from V and 7 bases from J, leaving 16 bases between. The CDR3 is 16 amino acids. Germline loops: CDR1 SGHAT, CDR2 FQDESV (reference sequence). CDR3 nucleotide sequence: TGTGCCAGCAGCTTTTCCGGGGTTAACCGGAATTCACCCCTCCACTTT. Translation: CASSFSGVNRNSPLHF.

The chain couples TRBV13 to TRBJ2-5; D uncertain. CDR3 length equals 13 residues. Per germline, CDR1 PRHDT and CDR2 FYEKMQ (reference sequence). Trimming took off 5 bases at V and 3 bases at J, with 10 bases between the two ends. For the CDR3, the DNA is TGTGCCAGCAGCCCTAGACGGAAAGAGACCCAGTACTTC. Protein sequence: CASSPRRKETQYF.

Comment on this clone: The sample carries other DNA sequences with the same CDR3. The chain is built from TRBV6-5 and TRBJ1-5; no definite D call. Germline CDR1 and CDR2: MNHEY and SVGAGI. The ends were cut back, 5 bases at V and 1 base at J, with 3 bases in the middle. The CDR3 covers 12 residues. DNA for the CDR3: TGTGCCAGCAGTCGGAGCAATCAGCCCCAGCATTTT. Its translation is CASSRSNQPQHF.

The rearrangement uses TRBV28 and TRBJ2-7; TRBD2 agrees at 11 bases. Germline CDR1 MDHEN, CDR2 SYDVKM. V lost 5 bases and J lost 1; bases outside the gene matches: 7. The CDR3 is made up of 16 amino acids. The CDR3 reads CASSRGLAGNSYEQYF. CDR3 sequence (DNA): TGTGCCAGCAGTCGAGGACTAGCGGGTAATTCCTACGAGCAGTACTTC.

The chain joins TRBV7-3 to TRBJ1-2; perhaps TRBD1 as D (5 bases). Germline V lookup: CDR1 SGHTA, CDR2 FQGTGA. Trimming took off 0 bases at V and 0 bases at J, with 11 bases between the two ends. The CDR3 has 16 amino acids. DNA of the CDR3: TGTGCCAGCAGCTTAACGCCGAGACAGTCTAACTATGGCTACACCTTC. It encodes CASSLTPRQSNYGYTF. Full variable domain (remainder filled in from reference TRBV7-3 and TRBJ1-2): GAGVSQTPSNKVTEKGKYVELRCDPISGHTALYWYRQSLGQGPEFLIYFQGTGAADDSGLPNDRFFAVRPEGSVSTLKIQRTERGDSAVYLCASSLTPRQSNYGYTFGSGTRLTVV.

This chain uses TRBV4-1 with TRBJ1-2, with 7 bases aligning to TRBD1. This CDR3 comprises 15 residues. CDR1 MGHRA and CDR2 YSYEKL come from the germline V gene. V lost 6 bases and J lost 1; bases outside the gene matches: 8. The CDR3 sequence is CASSPRDSDNYGYTF. The DNA of the CDR3 is TGCGCCAGCAGTCCCCGGGACAGCGATAACTATGGCTACACCTTC.

The chain combines TRBV28 with TRBJ2-7; the match to TRBD1 covers 8 bases. The CDR3 is 15 residues long. Germline V gene data show CDR1 as MDHEN and CDR2 as SYDVKM. The V segment lost 6 bases and the J segment 4 bases; nucleotides outside the gene matches: 11. CDR3 DNA sequence: TGTGCCAGCAGCGCCGACAGGGGTTTACTGTACGAGCAGTACTTC. It specifies CASSADRGLLYEQYF.

The V and J genes are TRBV28 and TRBJ1-5, with TRBD1 matching 8 bases. Germline CDR1 is MDHEN and CDR2 is SYDVKM. The V gene end was trimmed by 2 bases and the J gene end by 0 bases; junction bases not matched to a gene: 6. The CDR3 has 17 residues. This CDR3 reads CASSLSGQGVSNQPQHF. The CDR3 nucleotides read TGTGCCAGCAGTTTAAGCGGACAGGGAGTTAGCAATCAGCCCCAGCATTTT.

In DNA, the CDR3 is TGTGCCAGCAGCTCCCCAGGCTCCGCCGCCCTCCACTTT. This translates into CASSSPGSAALHF. This chain connects TRBV11-1 to TRBJ1-6; the D is unclear. CDR3 length: 13 amino acids. The V and J ends lost 4 bases and 14 bases respectively, with 15 bases between them. In germline, CDR1 is SGHAT, CDR2 FQDESV (reference sequence).